This T cell receptor (beta chain) was identified during a study of cytomegalovirus exposure and HLA in healthy donors (TCRdb year 2017). Context from the whole study: According to an earlier analysis of a few hundred of the donors, about 190 million T cells yielded 117 million unique TCR beta sequences and 276 Gb of sequence data. Roughly five DR-DQ haplotypes were treated as single units for association and clustering because of strong linkage in the cohort. Approximately 300 gigabases of sequencing data and 70 million to 95 million unique TCR sequences made up an early release that covered several hundred HLA-typed donors. Class I and class II HLA loci were covered by the typing at four-digit resolution. Besides the first cohort of 666 subjects, a separate validation cohort made up of roughly 120 different subjects was used. Rather than using new phenotypic data, the later analysis identified candidate immune exposures from TCR beta sequences and from how often those sequences occurred across donors. The number of donors typed differed by locus, with 629-630 for A, B, C, DRB1 and DQB1, 522 for DQA1, over 600 for DPA1, and 472 for DPB1. Donor age, sex, ethnicity and CMV serostatus were compiled alongside the repertoire data. To decide whether each TCR beta V gene segment behaved as functional or pseudogenic, an earlier analysis of fewer than 750 of the donors relied on high-throughput TCR beta sequencing. In a later genetic analysis, genome-wide SNP genotypes for about 55% of the roughly 700 donors were used, and that subset was treated as a discovery cohort. Among the roughly 370 genotyped donors, roughly 80% belonged to the genetic ancestry cluster associated with self-reported Caucasian donors. The study combined high-throughput TCR immunosequencing, statistical association of individual TCRs with disease status, and machine learning to predict cytomegalovirus infection status. The study was designed to test whether signatures of past pathogen exposure could be identified by cataloging public T cell receptors. A later analysis re-analyzed previously published TCR beta repertoires from approximately 700 donors and added high-resolution HLA genotyping to study TCR occurrence patterns. On average, roughly 250,000 unique TCR beta nucleotide sequences were sequenced per donor among a few hundred genotyped donors of the cohort, with roughly 20% of those sequences being non-productive. The study used immunosequencing to profile the T cell repertoires of approximately 650 subjects and linked those repertoires to cytomegalovirus serostatus. All discovery cohort repertoires had been generated using a single sequencing platform.

Library preparation was by the immunoSEQ multiplex PCR assay. For the multiplex PCR, a mixture combining 60 forward primers for TCR Vbeta segments and 13 reverse primers for TCR Jbeta segments was used. A multiplex PCR assay on genomic DNA amplified the CDR3 region of rearranged TCR beta genes. On the Illumina HiSeq System, the amplified TCR beta libraries were sequenced as 87-base-pair reads. Under the source paper's analysis protocol: In a later analysis, 70 million to 95 million unique TCR beta chains were counted across the roughly 670 repertoires, and roughly 10 million of these chains were shared by at least two donors. A nearest-neighbor algorithm error-corrected the raw reads and collapsed the reads into unique sequences, merging closely related sequences to remove PCR and sequencing errors. V, D and J gene segments were assigned by aligning CDR3 sequences to IMGT reference sequences. For a sequence to be retained, a match of at least six nucleotides was required to both a V gene segment and a J gene segment. A rearrangement counted as productive if the CDR3 had no stop codons and remained in frame with V and J, and every other rearrangement counted as non-productive. CDR3 was defined according to IMGT convention as the region running from the second conserved V-encoded cysteine to the conserved J-encoded phenylalanine. The earlier analysis of some 580 of the donors excluded any sequence lacking an unambiguous match to a single V gene segment. An earlier analysis of 587 of the donors classified V segments as functional when productive rearrangements were above 56.7% and as segregating when the standard deviation between donors was above 5%. A statistical classification framework was built to diagnose cytomegalovirus status from the catalog of TCR beta chain sequences. In a later analysis, TCR nucleotide sequences were compared against IMGT/GENE-DB human TR gene sequences so that V and J genes could be assigned. In a later analysis, CDR3 sequences and most-parsimonious VDJ recombination scenarios were assigned using the TCRdist pipeline. In a later analysis, each TCR beta chain was defined by its CDR3 amino acid sequence together with its V-gene family, and reads lacking a unique V-gene family were excluded. A later analysis removed nearly 600 highly shared, low-generation-probability nucleotide sequences to deal with suspected cross-contamination and a sequencing artifact. A later analysis calculated a clonal expansion index for each public chain from normalized within-repertoire ranks of inferred template counts. In a later analysis, generation probabilities were computed using a VDJ recombination model fitted to out-of-frame rearrangements, and the results were checked against IGoR. Hypergeometric tests were used in a later analysis to score TCR-TCR, TCR-HLA and TCR-CMV co-occurrence, with a repertoire-size bias correction applied to the TCR pairs. To estimate false discovery rates, a later analysis permuted the HLA or CMV assignments 20 times. A later analysis grouped co-occurring TCRs with DBSCAN, adding TCRdist sequence similarity when clustering within HLA-allele-positive subsets. Repertoires with fewer than 30,000 or more than 120,000 public chains, plus five repertoires with anomalous nucleotide sharing, were excluded from co-occurrence clustering. TCRdb obtained this table from immuneACCESS and retained in-frame rearrangements with V and J assigned. These tables miss some clones; where compared with another copy, unresolved V genes account for less than half of the shortfall, and the remainder is unexplained. That table furnishes V, J and clone size, whereas the DNA furnished D and trimming. Across this sample there are 180,000 or so clones, with roughly 80% seen only once. 6.5% of the sample is in the top ten clones.

Details on this clone: Which antigen it targets is not known. A junction boundary mismatches the germline segment, possibly from a read error.

The cohort was made up of approximately 670 healthy bone marrow donors. At the time of sampling, every cohort member was nominally healthy, though immune exposures that went unrecorded were likely present. The donor tested CMV seropositive, placing the donor among the approximately 290 seropositive members of the cohort. Each donor provided a peripheral blood sample, and peripheral blood mononuclear cells were used for TCR beta sequencing. Genomic DNA extraction from the blood cell samples was performed with the Qiagen DNeasy Blood Extraction Kit. Broader findings and caveats from the paper: In a later analysis, the rate of TCR association differed among HLA loci, with DRB1 alleles having the most associated TCRs and HLA-C alleles having the fewest. The only immune exposure information available for the cohort was CMV serostatus. Because HLA typing was missing for some donors at each locus, association tests included only the typed subset. The cohort was sequenced for TCR beta chains only, and without alpha or paired-chain data the features that could be detected were limited. A total of about 150 TCR beta chains were listed by the study as associated with cytomegalovirus. The presence/absence analyses assumed that sequencing depth was roughly uniform across donors, and that assumption may not be true. Linkage disequilibrium might explain the correlated functional status among segregating V segments, but an unknown experimental factor could not be ruled out. When HLA alleles, especially DR and DQ, strongly co-occurred, attributing TCR associations to individual alleles was difficult. Specific HLA alleles were associated with over 15,000 TCR beta sequences at a false discovery rate of 0.05 in a later analysis. A later analysis found that most CMV-associated TCR beta chains appeared HLA-restricted, with HLA associations seemingly driven largely by CMV exposure. A later genetic analysis associated a missense DCLRE1C variant with V-gene and J-gene trimming of TCR beta chains, and an independent cohort replicated the association. Most TCR sequences were observed very rarely across donors, whereas some public TCRs were present in many individuals. According to a later genetic analysis, donors in an Asian-associated ancestry cluster had fewer N-insertions in productive TCRs than the approximately 690-donor mean. A few of the identified cytomegalovirus-associated TCR beta chains were confirmed in vitro to be specific for cytomegalovirus antigens. A cluster of highly shared sequence variants was judged likely to represent a technical artifact of the sequencing pipeline. Compared with equally common non-associated chains, HLA-associated TCR beta chains in a later analysis were more clonally expanded and had lower generation probabilities. According to the authors, the approach could potentially be generalized to other disease states and immunological phenotypes. In a later analysis, several top co-occurrence clusters were reported to appear linked to parvovirus B19, influenza, CMV and Epstein-Barr virus. An earlier analysis of around 540 of the donors showed that most TCR beta V segments appeared in productive rearrangements either about 87% or about 30% of the time, which broadly matched IMGT annotations. A further reported finding was that TCR beta sequences accurately predicted the HLA-A and HLA-B alleles for most subjects in the first cohort. In both the original and validation cohorts, the classifier was reported to diagnose cytomegalovirus status with high specificity and sensitivity. About 17 rarely observed V segments, including chromosome 9 orphons, were excluded from the earlier analysis of several hundred of the donors because counts were too low.

The sequenced sample consisted of PBMCs. This TCR was sampled from a woman aged 45-59 years in good health and CMV-seropositive.

DNA sequence: TGTTCCAGCAGCAAGAGGCCCGGGACAGGGTCGAACACCGGGGAGCTGTTTTTT. This gives the protein CSSSKRPGTGSNTGELFF. Here the chain combines TRBV7-9 and TRBJ2-2; TRBD1 matches 9 bases in the middle. The CDR3 contains 18 residues, cysteine and phenylalanine counted. Kept here is only the CDR3 DNA, which spans 54 bases and is read in frame from base 1. The germline V gene (reference sequence) provides CDR1 SEHNR and CDR2 FQNEAQ.